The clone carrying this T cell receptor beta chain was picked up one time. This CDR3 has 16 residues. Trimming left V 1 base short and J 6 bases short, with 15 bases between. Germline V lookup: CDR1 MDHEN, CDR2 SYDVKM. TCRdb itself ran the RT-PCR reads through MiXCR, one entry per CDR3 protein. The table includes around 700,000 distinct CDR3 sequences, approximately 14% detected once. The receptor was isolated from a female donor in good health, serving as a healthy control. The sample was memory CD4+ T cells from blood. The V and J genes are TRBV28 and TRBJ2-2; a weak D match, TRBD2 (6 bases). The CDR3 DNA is TGTGCCAGCAGTTTATTTTCTGGGGGGTATCCCGGGGAGCTGTTTTTT. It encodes CASSLFSGGYPGELFF.